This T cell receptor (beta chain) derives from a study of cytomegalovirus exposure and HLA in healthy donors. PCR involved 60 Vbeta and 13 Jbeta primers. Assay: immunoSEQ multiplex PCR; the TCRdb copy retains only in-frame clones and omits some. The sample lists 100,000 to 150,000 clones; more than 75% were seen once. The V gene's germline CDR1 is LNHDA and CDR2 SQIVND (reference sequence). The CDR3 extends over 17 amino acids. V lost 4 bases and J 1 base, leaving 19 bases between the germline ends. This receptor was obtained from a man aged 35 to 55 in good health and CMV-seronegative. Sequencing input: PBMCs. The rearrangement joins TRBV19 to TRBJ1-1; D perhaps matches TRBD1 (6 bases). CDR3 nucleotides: TGTGCCAGTAGTAGGGGTCAGGGGATAAAACGGAACACTGAAGCTTTCTTT. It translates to CASSRGQGIKRNTEAFF.